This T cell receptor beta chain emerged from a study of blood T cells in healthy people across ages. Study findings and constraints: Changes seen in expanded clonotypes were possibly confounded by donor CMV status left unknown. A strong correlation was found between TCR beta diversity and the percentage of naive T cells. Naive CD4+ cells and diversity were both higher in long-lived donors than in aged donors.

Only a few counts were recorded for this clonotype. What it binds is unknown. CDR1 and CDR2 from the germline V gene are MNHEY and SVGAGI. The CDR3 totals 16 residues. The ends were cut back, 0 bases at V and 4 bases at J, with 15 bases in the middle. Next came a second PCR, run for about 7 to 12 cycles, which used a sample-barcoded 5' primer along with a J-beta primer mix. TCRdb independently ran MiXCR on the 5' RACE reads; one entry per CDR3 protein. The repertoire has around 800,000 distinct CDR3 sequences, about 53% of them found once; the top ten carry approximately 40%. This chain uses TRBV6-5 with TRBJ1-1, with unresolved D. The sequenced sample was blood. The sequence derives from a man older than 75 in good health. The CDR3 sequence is CASSYSIREGLTEAFF. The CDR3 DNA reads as TGTGCCAGCAGTTACTCGATCCGGGAAGGGCTCACTGAAGCTTTCTTT.